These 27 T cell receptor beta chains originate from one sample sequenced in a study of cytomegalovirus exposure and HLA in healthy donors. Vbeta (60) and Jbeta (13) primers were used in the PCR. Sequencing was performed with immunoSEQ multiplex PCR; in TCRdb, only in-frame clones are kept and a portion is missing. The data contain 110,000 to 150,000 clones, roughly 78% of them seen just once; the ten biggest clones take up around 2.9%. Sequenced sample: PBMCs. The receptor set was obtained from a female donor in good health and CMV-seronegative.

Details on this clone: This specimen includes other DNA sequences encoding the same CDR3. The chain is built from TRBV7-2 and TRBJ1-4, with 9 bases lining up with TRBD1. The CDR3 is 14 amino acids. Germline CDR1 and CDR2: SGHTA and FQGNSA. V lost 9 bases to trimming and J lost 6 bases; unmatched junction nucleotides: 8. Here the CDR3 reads CASSPWTGDEKLFF. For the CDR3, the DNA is TGTGCCAGTAGCCCCTGGACAGGGGATGAAAAACTGTTTTTT. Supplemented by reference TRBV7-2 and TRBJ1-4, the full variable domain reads GAGVSQSPSNKVTEKGKDVELRCDPISGHTALYWYRQSLGQGLEFLIYFQGNSAPDKSGLPSDRFSAERTGGSVSTLTIQRTQQEDSAVYLCASSPWTGDEKLFFGSGTQLSVL.

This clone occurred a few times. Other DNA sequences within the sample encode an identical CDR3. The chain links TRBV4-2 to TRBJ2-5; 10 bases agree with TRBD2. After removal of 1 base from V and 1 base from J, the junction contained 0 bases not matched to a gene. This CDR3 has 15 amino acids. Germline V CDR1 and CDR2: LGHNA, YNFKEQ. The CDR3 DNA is TGTGCCAGCAGCCAAGGGACTAGCGGCCAAGAGACCCAGTACTTC. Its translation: CASSQGTSGQETQYF.

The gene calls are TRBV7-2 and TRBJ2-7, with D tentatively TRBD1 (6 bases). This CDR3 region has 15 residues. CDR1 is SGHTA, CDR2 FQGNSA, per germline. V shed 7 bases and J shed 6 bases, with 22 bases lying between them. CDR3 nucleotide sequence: TGTGCCAGCACCGACACCCCGGCAGGGGCGGTCGAGCAGTACTTC. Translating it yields CASTDTPAGAVEQYF.

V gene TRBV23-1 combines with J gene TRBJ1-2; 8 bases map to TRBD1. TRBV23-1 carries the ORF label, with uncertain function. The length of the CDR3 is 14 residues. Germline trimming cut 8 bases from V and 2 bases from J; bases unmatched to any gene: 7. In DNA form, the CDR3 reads TGCGCCAGCCCCCCGGGACAGGTAAACTATGGCTACACCTTC. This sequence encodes CASPPGQVNYGYTF.

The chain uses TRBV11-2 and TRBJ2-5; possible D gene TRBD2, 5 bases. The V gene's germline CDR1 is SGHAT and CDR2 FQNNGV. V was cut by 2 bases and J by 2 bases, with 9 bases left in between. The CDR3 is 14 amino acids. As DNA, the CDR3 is TGTGCCAGCAGCTTATACACGGGACAAGAGACCCAGTACTTC. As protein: CASSLYTGQETQYF.

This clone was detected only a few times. This chain's CDR3 is CASSELGTGNQPQHF. The CDR3 region has the DNA TGTGCCAGCAGTGAACTGGGGACTGGCAATCAGCCCCAGCATTTT. This chain connects TRBV2 to TRBJ1-5, with TRBD1 as a possible D gene (5 bases). Germline V CDR1 and CDR2: SNHLY, FYNNEI. V lost 2 bases, J lost 2 bases, and 10 bases lay in between. The CDR3 covers 15 residues.

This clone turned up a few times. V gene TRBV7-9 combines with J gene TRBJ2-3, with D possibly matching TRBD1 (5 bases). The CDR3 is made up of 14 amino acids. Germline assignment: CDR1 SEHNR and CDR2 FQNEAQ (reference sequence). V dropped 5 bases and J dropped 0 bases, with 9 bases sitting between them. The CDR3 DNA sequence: TGTGCCAGCAGCCCAGGGTATAGCACAGATACGCAGTATTTT. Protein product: CASSPGYSTDTQYF.

This CDR3 is CASSPDRGAEAFF. As DNA, the CDR3 is TGTGCCAGCAGCCCAGATCGAGGAGCTGAAGCTTTCTTT. V is TRBV7-2 and J is TRBJ1-1; D is ambiguous. Germline V gene data show CDR1 as SGHTA and CDR2 as FQGNSA. This CDR3 comprises 13 residues. Trimming removed 5 bases from V and 6 bases from J, with 13 bases in between.

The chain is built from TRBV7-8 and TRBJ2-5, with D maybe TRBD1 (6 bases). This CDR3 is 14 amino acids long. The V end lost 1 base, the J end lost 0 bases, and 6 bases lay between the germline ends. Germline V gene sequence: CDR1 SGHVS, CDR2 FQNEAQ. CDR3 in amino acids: CASSLGTDQETQYF. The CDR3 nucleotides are TGTGCCAGCAGCTTAGGGACAGACCAAGAGACCCAGTACTTC.

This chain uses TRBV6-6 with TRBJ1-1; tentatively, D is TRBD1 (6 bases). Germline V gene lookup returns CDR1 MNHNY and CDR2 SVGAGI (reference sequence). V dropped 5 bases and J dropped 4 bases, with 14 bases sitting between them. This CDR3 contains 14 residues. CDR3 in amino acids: CASSLGGVPTEAFF. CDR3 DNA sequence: TGTGCCAGCAGTCTAGGGGGAGTGCCCACTGAAGCTTTCTTT.

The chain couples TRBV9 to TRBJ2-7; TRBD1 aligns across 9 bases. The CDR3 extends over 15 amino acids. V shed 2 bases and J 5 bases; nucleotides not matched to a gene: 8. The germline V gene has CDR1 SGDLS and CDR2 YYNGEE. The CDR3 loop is CASSVGTGTRHEQYF. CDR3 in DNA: TGTGCCAGCAGCGTCGGGACAGGGACCAGACACGAGCAGTACTTC.

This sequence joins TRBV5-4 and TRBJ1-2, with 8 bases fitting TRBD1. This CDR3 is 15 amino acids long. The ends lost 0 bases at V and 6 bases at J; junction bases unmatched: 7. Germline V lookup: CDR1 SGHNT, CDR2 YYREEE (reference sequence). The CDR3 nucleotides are TGTGCCAGCAGCTTGGCAGGACAGGGAGGGCATGGCTACACCTTC. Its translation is CASSLAGQGGHGYTF.

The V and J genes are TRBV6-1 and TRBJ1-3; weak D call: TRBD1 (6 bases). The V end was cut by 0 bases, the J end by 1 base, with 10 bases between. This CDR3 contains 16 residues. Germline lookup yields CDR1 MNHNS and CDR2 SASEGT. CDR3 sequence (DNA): TGTGCCAGCAGTGAAGCCTCAGGGGCTTCTGGAAACACCATATATTTT. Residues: CASSEASGASGNTIYF.

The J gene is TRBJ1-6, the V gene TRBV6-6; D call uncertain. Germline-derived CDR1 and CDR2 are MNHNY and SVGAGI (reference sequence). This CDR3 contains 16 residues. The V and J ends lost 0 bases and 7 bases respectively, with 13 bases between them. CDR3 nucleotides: TGTGCCAGCAGTTACTCCTCCCGCCCGGAGAATTCACCCCTCCACTTT. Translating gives CASSYSSRPENSPLHF.

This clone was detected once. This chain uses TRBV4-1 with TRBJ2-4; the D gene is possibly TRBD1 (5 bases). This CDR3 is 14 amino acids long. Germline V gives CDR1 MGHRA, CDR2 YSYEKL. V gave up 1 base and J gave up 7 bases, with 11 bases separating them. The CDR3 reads CASSQVARVNIQYF. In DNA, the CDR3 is TGCGCCAGCAGCCAAGTGGCCAGGGTTAACATTCAGTACTTC.

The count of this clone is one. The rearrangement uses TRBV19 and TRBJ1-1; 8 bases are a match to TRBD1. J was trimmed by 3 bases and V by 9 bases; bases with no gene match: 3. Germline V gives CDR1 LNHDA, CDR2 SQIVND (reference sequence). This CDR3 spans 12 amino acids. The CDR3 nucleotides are TGTGCCAGCCGGGACAGGTACACTGAAGCTTTCTTT. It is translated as CASRDRYTEAFF.

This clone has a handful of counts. The CDR3 DNA is TGCGCCAGCAGCTGGACAACCTCCTACGAGCAGTACTTC. Its translation: CASSWTTSYEQYF. The V and J genes are TRBV5-1 and TRBJ2-7; possibly TRBD1 for D (5 bases). Trimming shortened V by 3 bases and J by 0 bases, and 7 bases separated the two germline ends. This CDR3 spans 13 amino acids. CDR1 is SGHRS, CDR2 YFSETQ, per germline.

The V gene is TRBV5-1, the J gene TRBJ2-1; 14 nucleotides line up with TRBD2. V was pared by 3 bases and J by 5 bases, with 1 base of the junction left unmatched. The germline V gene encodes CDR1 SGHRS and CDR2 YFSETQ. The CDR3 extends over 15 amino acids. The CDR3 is CASSSGLAGDNEQFF. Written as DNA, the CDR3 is TGCGCCAGCAGCTCGGGACTAGCGGGGGACAATGAGCAGTTCTTC.

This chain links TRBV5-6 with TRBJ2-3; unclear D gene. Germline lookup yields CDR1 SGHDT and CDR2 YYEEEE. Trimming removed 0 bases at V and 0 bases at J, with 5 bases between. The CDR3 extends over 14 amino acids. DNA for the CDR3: TGTGCCAGCAGCTTGGCGGTTAGCACAGATACGCAGTATTTT. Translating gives CASSLAVSTDTQYF.

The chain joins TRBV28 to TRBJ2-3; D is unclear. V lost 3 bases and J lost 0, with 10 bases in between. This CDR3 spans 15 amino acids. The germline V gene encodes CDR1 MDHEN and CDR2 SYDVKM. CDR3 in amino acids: CASSFGLASTDTQYF. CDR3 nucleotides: TGTGCCAGCAGTTTTGGTCTGGCTAGCACAGATACGCAGTATTTT. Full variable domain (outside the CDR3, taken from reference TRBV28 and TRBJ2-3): DVKVTQSSRYLVKRTGEKVFLECVQDMDHENMFWYRQDPGLGLRLIYFSYDVKMKEKGDIPEGYSVSREKKERFSLILESASTNQTSMYLCASSFGLASTDTQYFGPGTRLTVL.

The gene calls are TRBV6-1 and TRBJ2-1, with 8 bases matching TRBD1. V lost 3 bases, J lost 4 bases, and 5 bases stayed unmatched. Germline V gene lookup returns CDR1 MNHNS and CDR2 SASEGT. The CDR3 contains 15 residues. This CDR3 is CASSDVGQGYNEQFF. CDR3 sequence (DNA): TGTGCCAGCAGTGACGTTGGACAGGGTTACAATGAGCAGTTCTTC.

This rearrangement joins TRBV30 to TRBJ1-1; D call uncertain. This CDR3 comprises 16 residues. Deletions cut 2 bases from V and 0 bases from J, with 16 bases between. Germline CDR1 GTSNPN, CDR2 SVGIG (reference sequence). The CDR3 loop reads CAWSIPLGLMNTEAFF. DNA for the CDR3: TGTGCCTGGAGTATCCCCTTGGGCTTGATGAACACTGAAGCTTTCTTT.

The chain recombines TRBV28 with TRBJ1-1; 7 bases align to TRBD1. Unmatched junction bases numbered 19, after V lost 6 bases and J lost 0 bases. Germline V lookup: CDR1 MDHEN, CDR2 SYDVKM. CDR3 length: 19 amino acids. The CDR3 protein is CASSHLLEEPGQMNTEAFF. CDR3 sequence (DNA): TGTGCCAGCAGCCACCTTTTAGAAGAACCGGGACAGATGAACACTGAAGCTTTCTTT.

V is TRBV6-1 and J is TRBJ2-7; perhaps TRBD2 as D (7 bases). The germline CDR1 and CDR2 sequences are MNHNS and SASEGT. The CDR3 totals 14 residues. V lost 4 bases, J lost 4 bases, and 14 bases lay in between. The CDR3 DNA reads TGTGCCAGCAGTGTCTGGGGGGGGCGATACGAGCAGTACTTC. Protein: CASSVWGGRYEQYF.

CDR3 sequence reads: CASSPQGTGISYEQYF. In nucleotides, the CDR3 is TGTGCCAGCTCACCACAAGGGACAGGAATCTCCTACGAGCAGTACTTC. V is TRBV18 and J is TRBJ2-7; 8 nucleotides line up with TRBD1. CDR1 is KGHSH, CDR2 LQKENI, per germline. The CDR3 sequence is 16 residues long. The J segment lost 0 bases and the V segment lost 1 base, leaving 5 bases of the junction unmatched. Full variable domain (rest looked up from reference TRBV18 and TRBJ2-7): NAGVMQNPRHLVRRRGQEARLRCSPMKGHSHVYWYRQLPEEGLKFMVYLQKENIIDESGMPKERFSAEFPKEGPSILRIQQVVRGDSAAYFCASSPQGTGISYEQYFGPGTRLTVT.

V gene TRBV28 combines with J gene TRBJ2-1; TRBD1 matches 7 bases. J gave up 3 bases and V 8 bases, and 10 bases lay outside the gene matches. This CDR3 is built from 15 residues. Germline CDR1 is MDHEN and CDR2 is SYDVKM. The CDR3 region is CASVLPGTDYNEQFF. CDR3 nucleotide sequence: TGTGCCAGCGTTCTTCCCGGGACAGACTACAATGAGCAGTTCTTC.

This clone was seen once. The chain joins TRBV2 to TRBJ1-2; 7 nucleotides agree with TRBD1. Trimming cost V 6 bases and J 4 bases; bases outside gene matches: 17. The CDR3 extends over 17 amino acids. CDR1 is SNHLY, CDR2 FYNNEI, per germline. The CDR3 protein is CASRETRDSHGPYGYTF. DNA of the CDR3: TGTGCCAGCAGGGAGACTAGGGACAGTCACGGTCCCTATGGCTACACCTTC.